This paragraph reports one T cell receptor beta chain. A constant-region primer served to make TCR beta cDNA from roughly 460 ng total RNA. A slightly modified ARM-PCR protocol with three nested multiplex PCR rounds produced these TCR beta libraries. TRBV1-TRBV30 forward primers and a C-beta reverse primer were used in the first two PCR rounds, which each ran for about 10 cycles. TCRdb redid the calling of the multiplex PCR reads with MiXCR, one entry per CDR3 protein. The sample comprises about 330,000 distinct CDR3 sequences, almost 65% of which are singletons, and about 6.1% rests with the top ten. The data originate from a study of tumor-infiltrating lymphocytes in primary liver carcinoma. The researchers obtained blood RNA from unsorted whole blood and also extracted germline DNA. This CDR3 spans 15 amino acids. V was trimmed by 5 bases and J by 0 bases, leaving 12 bases between them. Germline V gene data show CDR1 as MNHEY and CDR2 as SVGAGI.

The chain combines TRBV6-5 with TRBJ2-3, with D unresolved. The receptor's source is a man aged 35 to 55 with primary liver carcinoma and hepatitis B virus infection. Sequenced input: peripheral blood. CDR3 DNA: TGTGCCAGCAGTCGGGTCGTCGGCAGCACAGATACGCAGTATTTT. This translates into CASSRVVGSTDTQYF.